These 23 T cell receptor beta chains came from one sample sequenced in a study of T cell responses to AZD1222 COVID-19 vaccine. Profiling relied on immunoSEQ multiplex PCR, and the TCRdb table lists in-frame clones only, not all of them. The sample lists under 120,000 clones; under 95% were seen once. Sequenced here: peripheral blood, sampled on day 0 of AZD1222 vaccination. These receptors were obtained from an adult in good health.

The chain is built from TRBV10-3 and TRBJ2-7; perhaps TRBD1 as D (6 bases). Between the trimmed V and J ends, which lost 6 bases and 2 bases, there was a span of 17 bases. The germline CDR1 and CDR2 sequences are ENHRY and SYGVKD. The CDR3 is 15 amino acids. This chain's CDR3 is CAIRPQGSITYEQYF. CDR3 in DNA: TGTGCCATCAGACCCCAGGGGTCCATAACCTACGAGCAGTACTTC.

V and J are TRBV24-1 and TRBJ1-1; no reliable D call. Per the germline V gene, CDR1 is KGHDR and CDR2 is SFDVKD. Trimming cost V 0 bases and J 5 bases, with 9 bases left between them. This CDR3 is built from 14 residues. CDR3: CATSDLWAATEAFF. Written as DNA, the CDR3 is TGTGCCACCAGTGATTTGTGGGCGGCGACTGAAGCTTTCTTT.

V and J are TRBV5-6 and TRBJ2-4; D is possibly TRBD1 (5 bases). CDR1 and CDR2 from the germline V gene are SGHDT and YYEEEE. The V gene lost 1 base and the J gene lost 3 bases, with 14 bases spanning the gap. The CDR3 covers 16 residues. The DNA for the CDR3 is TGTGCCAGCAGCTTGATGTCAGGGAAGGGCAAAAACATTCAGTACTTC. Translation gives CASSLMSGKGKNIQYF.

This rearrangement joins TRBV28 to TRBJ2-3; the match to TRBD2 covers 10 bases. Germline CDR1 and CDR2: MDHEN and SYDVKM. The CDR3 is 13 amino acids. With 10 bases clipped from V and 1 base from J, the junction kept 2 bases outside the gene matches. For the CDR3, the DNA is TGTGCCACTACTAGCGGGGGCACAGATACGCAGTATTTT. As protein: CATTSGGTDTQYF.

The chain combines TRBV30 with TRBJ1-5, with 10 bases matching TRBD1. The germline V gene encodes CDR1 GTSNPN and CDR2 SVGIG (reference sequence). With 8 bases clipped from V and 2 bases from J, the junction kept 3 bases outside the gene matches. CDR3 length: 13 amino acids. The CDR3, as DNA: TGTGCCAGTGGGACAGGGGGCAATCAGCCCCAGCATTTT. It codes for CASGTGGNQPQHF.

The chain is built from TRBV4-1 and TRBJ2-3; 7 nucleotides align to TRBD2. J lost 1 base, V lost 0 bases, and 4 bases had no gene match. The CDR3 length is 16 residues. Per germline, CDR1 MGHRA and CDR2 YSYEKL. The DNA for the CDR3 is TGCGCCAGCAGCCAAGATCGAAGCGGGGGCACAGATACGCAGTATTTT. It specifies CASSQDRSGGTDTQYF.

J is TRBJ2-4 and V is TRBV5-6; a weak D match, TRBD1 (6 bases). Trimming stripped 0 bases from V and 2 bases from J, with 9 bases between. The CDR3 extends over 15 amino acids. Per germline, CDR1 SGHDT and CDR2 YYEEEE. As DNA, the CDR3 is TGTGCCAGCAGCTTGGAGGGGACAACCAAAAACATTCAGTACTTC. It specifies CASSLEGTTKNIQYF.

This chain joins TRBV7-9 and TRBJ1-2, with a weak D call TRBD1 (5 bases). The ends were cut back, 4 bases at V and 5 bases at J, with 17 bases in the middle. CDR3 length: 15 residues. The germline gives CDR1 SEHNR, CDR2 FQNEAQ (reference sequence). The chain's CDR3 is CASSWGTAGAYGYTF. In DNA form, the CDR3 reads TGTGCCAGCAGCTGGGGGACGGCCGGGGCATATGGCTACACCTTC.

To note about this clone: This same CDR3 is encoded by further DNA sequences in the sample. The CDR3 reads CASSIDRGTEAFF. In nucleotides, the CDR3 is TGTGCCAGTAGTATAGATAGAGGCACTGAAGCTTTCTTT. The V and J genes are TRBV19 and TRBJ1-1; D not resolved. Trimming took 0 bases from V and 4 from J, leaving 6 bases between them. Germline CDR1 and CDR2: LNHDA and SQIVND (reference sequence). The CDR3 is made up of 13 amino acids. The variable domain in full, completed from reference TRBV19 and TRBJ1-1, reads DGGITQSPKYLFRKEGQNVTLSCEQNLNHDAMYWYRQDPGQGLRLIYYSQIVNDFQKGDIAEGYSVSREKKESFPLTVTSAQKNPTAFYLCASSIDRGTEAFFGQGTRLTVV.

This clone has just one count. The CDR3 DNA reads as TGTGCCAGTTCAAATCTACCGGGACAACCGGGGCCGCAGTATGGCTACACCTTC. Its translation is CASSNLPGQPGPQYGYTF. The chain carries TRBV19 and TRBJ1-2, with a tentative D call TRBD1 (6 bases). Trimming took off 8 bases at V and 5 bases at J, with 30 bases between the two ends. CDR3 length: 18 residues. In germline, CDR1 is LNHDA, CDR2 SQIVND (reference sequence). The full variable domain, completed using reference TRBV19 and TRBJ1-2, is DGGITQSPKYLFRKEGQNVTLSCEQNLNHDAMYWYRQDPGQGLRLIYYSQIVNDFQKGDIAEGYSVSREKKESFPLTVTSAQKNPTAFYLCASSNLPGQPGPQYGYTFGSGTRLTVV.

With regard to this clone: Relative to the germline gene, one junction end is altered; a read error may explain this. The CDR3 loop reads CASSQAPASGAFYDYTF. The DNA for the CDR3 is TGTGCCAGCAGCCAAGCCCCTGCGTCAGGGGCCTTCTATGACTACACCTTC. This chain uses TRBV7-2 with TRBJ1-2; TRBD1 might be the D (6 bases). This CDR3 is 17 amino acids long. Germline CDR1 and CDR2: SGHTA and FQGNSA.

The V call is TRBV7-9, the J call TRBJ1-5; D call uncertain. The germline V and J ends were trimmed by 1 base and 5 bases, with 12 bases remaining between them. CDR3 length equals 15 residues. Per the germline V gene, CDR1 is SEHNR and CDR2 is FQNEAQ (reference sequence). The CDR3 sequence is CASSLGSMGDQPQHF. In nucleotides, the CDR3 is TGTGCCAGCAGCTTAGGGTCGATGGGAGATCAGCCCCAGCATTTT. Full variable domain (outside the CDR3, taken from reference TRBV7-9 and TRBJ1-5): DTGVSQNPRHKITKRGQNVTFRCDPISEHNRLYWYRQTLGQGPEFLTYFQNEAQLEKSRLLSDRFSAERPKGSFSTLEIQRTEQGDSAMYLCASSLGSMGDQPQHFGDGTRLSIL.

In regard to this clone: Compared with germline, one end of the junction differs, possibly owing to a read error. This chain links TRBV9 with TRBJ1-6; no definite D call. This CDR3 region has 13 residues. CDR1 is SGDLS and CDR2 is YYNGEE in the germline V gene. CDR3 bases: TGTGCCAGCAGCGTGGCAGATAACTCACCCCTCCACTTT. Translating gives CASSVADNSPLHF.

This chain connects TRBV6-1 to TRBJ1-6; 10 bases are shared with TRBD1. The V gene's germline CDR1 is MNHNS and CDR2 SASEGT. V was clipped by 4 bases and J by 1 base; unmatched bases: 7. The CDR3 covers 18 residues. The DNA of the CDR3 is TGTGCCAGCAGTGGCGGACAGGGGGGGTATTCCTATAATTCACCCCTCCACTTT. Translating it yields CASSGGQGGYSYNSPLHF.

The chain couples TRBV6-5 to TRBJ2-7, with D possibly matching TRBD1 (5 bases). Germline V gene sequence: CDR1 MNHEY, CDR2 SVGAGI. Trimming left V 0 bases short and J 6 bases short, with 12 bases between. CDR3 length: 14 amino acids. CDR3 nucleotide sequence: TGTGCCAGCAGTTACTCGAAGGGGTCGGGCGAGCAGTACTTC. Protein sequence: CASSYSKGSGEQYF.

This chain uses TRBV9 with TRBJ2-7; D gene ambiguous. From germline, CDR1 is SGDLS and CDR2 YYNGEE. Trimming took 0 bases from V and 2 from J, leaving 9 bases between them. The CDR3 contains 14 residues. CDR3 nucleotide sequence: TGTGCCAGCAGCGTAGACCTCTTAGCCTACGAGCAGTACTTC. Its protein product is CASSVDLLAYEQYF.

This chain links TRBV19 with TRBJ1-5; a weak D match, TRBD1 (5 bases). V lost 8 bases and J lost 3, with 14 bases in between. This CDR3 has 14 amino acids. Germline CDR1 reads LNHDA; CDR2 reads SQIVND (reference sequence). In DNA form, the CDR3 reads TGTGCCAGTCGGGTTCAGGGTAACAATCAGCCCCAGCATTTT. This codes for CASRVQGNNQPQHF.

This chain links TRBV27 with TRBJ1-5; 9 bases fit TRBD1. J lost 9 bases, V lost 5 bases, and 11 bases had no gene match. Germline V gene sequence: CDR1 MNHEY, CDR2 SMNVEV (reference sequence). The CDR3 sequence is 15 residues long. CDR3 sequence reads: CASSTGTGRSRPQHF. The CDR3 nucleotides are TGTGCCAGCAGTACCGGGACAGGGCGTTCCCGGCCCCAGCATTTT.

The gene calls are TRBV5-1 and TRBJ2-7, with D hard to call. Trimming took 4 bases from V and 0 from J, leaving 8 bases between them. This CDR3 is built from 13 residues. The germline V gene encodes CDR1 SGHRS and CDR2 YFSETQ. CDR3 residues: CASSPESSYEQYF. The CDR3 nucleotides read TGCGCCAGCAGCCCCGAGAGCTCCTACGAGCAGTACTTC.

The CDR3 DNA follows: TGTGCCAGCAGCTTAAAAAGTTTCATGAACACTGAAGCTTTCTTT. Its protein product is CASSLKSFMNTEAFF. The chain couples TRBV7-9 to TRBJ1-1; D unclear. Germline V CDR1 and CDR2: SEHNR, FQNEAQ (reference sequence). The CDR3 consists of 15 residues. Trimming left V 2 bases short and J 0 bases short, with 10 bases between.

This chain joins TRBV6-5 and TRBJ2-7; 7 bases match TRBD1. The CDR3 is made up of 15 amino acids. Trimming removed 5 bases from V and 6 bases from J; junction bases left unmatched: 13. The V gene's germline CDR1 is MNHEY and CDR2 SVGAGI. Written as DNA, the CDR3 is TGTGCCAGCAGTCCACTCTCACAGGGGACAGTCGAGCAGTACTTC. This encodes CASSPLSQGTVEQYF.

V usage is TRBV6-5 and J usage is TRBJ2-7; 9 bases align to TRBD1. Germline lookup yields CDR1 MNHEY and CDR2 SVGAGI. V lost 5 bases, J lost 5 bases, and 7 bases stayed unmatched. CDR3 size: 14 residues. In DNA, the CDR3 is TGTGCCAGCAGTAGGAACAGGGGGCCCCACGAGCAGTACTTC. Protein sequence: CASSRNRGPHEQYF.

The gene calls are TRBV6-2 or TRBV6-3 and TRBJ1-5, with 9 bases lining up with TRBD1. Trimming at V came to 5 bases and at J to 4 bases, leaving 9 bases not matched to a gene. CDR3 length: 16 amino acids. Looked up from germline, CDR1 is MNHEY and CDR2 is SVGEGT. CDR3 nucleotide sequence: TGTGCCAGCAGTCCCCCGGGGACAGGGAGAAATCAGCCCCAGCATTTT. This gives the protein CASSPPGTGRNQPQHF.